One sample yielded the 25 T cell receptor beta chains listed below, sequenced in a study of vaccination and CD4 T cells after COVID-19. Stated treatment: roughly 11-day PBMC culture with coronavirus spike peptide pools or control peptides (ViraFEST assay). CD4+ T-cell collection from the unexposed donor predated the COVID-19 pandemic (2011-2018). These receptors lack a known antigen. The Oncomine TCR Beta short-read assay generated sequence data from the DNA of cultured CD4+ T cells. TCRdb reprocessed the PCR reads via MiXCR and lists one record per CDR3 protein. The sample consists of 7,500 or so distinct CDR3 sequences, around 43% of them appearing once. The sequenced sample was CD4+ T cells from blood, cultured in vitro. The receptor set was obtained from a human donor in good health.

This chain connects TRBV20-1 to TRBJ2-7; D gene ambiguous. This CDR3 comprises 11 residues. Looked up from germline, CDR1 is DFQATT and CDR2 is SNEGSKA (reference sequence). V dropped 5 bases and J dropped 5 bases, with 10 bases sitting between them. The CDR3 coding sequence is TGCAGTGCTCTTAATTTCAACGAGCAGTACTTC. Translating it yields CSALNFNEQYF.

This clonotype was observed a handful of times. This chain connects TRBV6-1 to TRBJ2-7, with a possible D match to TRBD1 (5 bases). This CDR3 has 13 residues. V gave up 7 bases and J gave up 3 bases, with 13 bases separating them. Germline values: CDR1 MNHNS, CDR2 SASEGT. CDR3 residues: CASTTDRFYEQYF. In DNA form, the CDR3 reads TGTGCCAGCACCACAGACAGATTCTACGAGCAGTACTTC.

This clonotype is deemed large (0.1 to 1%). V usage is TRBV19 and J usage is TRBJ1-5; 7 bases align to TRBD1. The CDR3 has 17 amino acids. CDR1 and CDR2 (germline): LNHDA, SQIVND (reference sequence). V gave up 0 bases and J gave up 6 bases; unmatched junction bases: 11. The CDR3 region has the DNA TGTGCCAGTAGTATAGAAGGGGGCACAGGGGTGTTTCAGCCCCAGCATTTT. The encoded protein is CASSIEGGTGVFQPQHF.

This clonotype is large (0.1 to 1%) within its sample. The chain employs TRBV12-3 or TRBV12-4 and TRBJ1-5; D gene ambiguous. Trimming cost V 5 bases and J 2 bases, with 10 bases left between them. The CDR3 loop spans 14 amino acids. The CDR3 DNA follows: TGTGCCAGCAGTCCGGGTGGCGGCAATCAGCCCCAGCATTTT. It specifies CASSPGGGNQPQHF.

The CDR3 region has the DNA TGTGCCAGTAGGGGACTAGCGAAGGGTACAGATACGCAGTATTTT. Its translation is CASRGLAKGTDTQYF. V and J are TRBV19 and TRBJ2-3; 10 nucleotides agree with TRBD2. Unmatched junction bases numbered 6, after V lost 6 bases and J lost 3 bases. The germline V gene has CDR1 LNHDA and CDR2 SQIVND (reference sequence). This CDR3 is built from 15 residues.

The V and J genes are TRBV27 and TRBJ2-7; maybe TRBD1 (5 bases). V gave up 3 bases and J gave up 7 bases, with 13 bases separating them. This CDR3 region has 13 residues. The germline V gene encodes CDR1 MNHEY and CDR2 SMNVEV (reference sequence). The CDR3: CASSFMQGAEQYF. The CDR3 nucleotides are TGTGCCAGCAGTTTTATGCAAGGGGCGGAGCAGTACTTC.

This chain links TRBV20-1 with TRBJ2-1; D possibly uses TRBD1 or TRBD2 (5 bases each). The CDR3 length is 17 residues. V gave up 0 bases and J gave up 0 bases, with 15 bases separating them. Per germline, CDR1 DFQATT and CDR2 SNEGSKA (reference sequence). CDR3: CSARDFSAGGSYNEQFF. In DNA, the CDR3 is TGCAGTGCTAGAGATTTTTCCGCTGGGGGCTCCTACAATGAGCAGTTCTTC.

The chain carries TRBV19 and TRBJ1-2; D unresolved. The CDR3 has 14 residues. From germline, CDR1 is LNHDA and CDR2 SQIVND (reference sequence). V lost 4 bases, J lost 10 bases, and 19 bases lay in between. CDR3 region: CASSTVESHSVYTF. CDR3 DNA sequence: TGTGCCAGTAGTACCGTTGAATCCCACTCTGTCTACACCTTC. Full variable domain (rest looked up from reference TRBV19 and TRBJ1-2): DGGITQSPKYLFRKEGQNVTLSCEQNLNHDAMYWYRQDPGQGLRLIYYSQIVNDFQKGDIAEGYSVSREKKESFPLTVTSAQKNPTAFYLCASSTVESHSVYTFGSGTRLTVV.

This chain joins TRBV30 and TRBJ2-1; 7 nucleotides agree with TRBD2. Per germline, CDR1 GTSNPN and CDR2 SVGIG (reference sequence). The trim removed 0 bases at V and 7 bases at J, leaving 6 bases unmatched. There are 14 residues in the CDR3. The CDR3 DNA sequence: TGTGCCTGGAGTGTATCCAGCGGGATAAATGAGCAGTTCTTC. Translated, it gives CAWSVSSGINEQFF.

Points on this clonotype: The junction departs from the called germline gene at one end, perhaps through a read error. The chain carries TRBV20-1 and TRBJ1-1; D gene unclear. The CDR3 runs to 12 residues. CDR1 is DFQATT and CDR2 is SNEGSKA in the germline V gene (reference sequence). As DNA, the CDR3 is TGCAGTGCTAAGCTGCAGGCCCATGAAGCTTACTTT. Protein sequence: CSAKLQAHEAYF.

This clonotype was seen more than once but under ten times. CDR3 protein: CASSLQGNYGYTF. CDR3 sequence (DNA): TGTGCCAGCAGCTTGCAGGGGAACTATGGCTACACCTTC. This chain links TRBV5-4 with TRBJ1-2, with a weak D call TRBD1 (6 bases). This CDR3 has 13 residues. Trimming removed 1 base from V and 2 bases from J, with 6 bases in between. Germline CDR1 and CDR2: SGHNT and YYREEE (reference sequence).

This clonotype was seen more than once but under ten times. The chain has TRBV6-1 and TRBJ2-1, with 7 positions matching TRBD2. The length of the CDR3 is 15 residues. The trim removed 6 bases at V and 8 bases at J, leaving 13 bases unmatched. Germline CDR1 is MNHNS and CDR2 is SASEGT. The CDR3 is CASRRLAGGGDEQFF. For the CDR3, the DNA is TGTGCCAGCAGAAGACTAGCCGGAGGTGGCGATGAGCAGTTCTTC.

This clonotype occurred a few times. The V gene is TRBV27, the J gene TRBJ1-1; D not certain. V shed 6 bases and J shed 1 base, with 12 bases lying between them. Germline V gene data show CDR1 as MNHEY and CDR2 as SMNVEV (reference sequence). This CDR3 has 14 amino acids. CDR3 sequence: CASRQPDRNTEAFF. The CDR3 DNA reads as TGTGCCAGCAGGCAACCCGATCGGAACACTGAAGCTTTCTTT.

The J gene is TRBJ2-7, the V gene TRBV5-1; D is possibly TRBD1 or TRBD2 (5 bases each). Germline CDR1 SGHRS, CDR2 YFSETQ. Deletions cut 4 bases from V and 2 bases from J, with 16 bases between. The length of the CDR3 is 15 residues. CDR3 residues: CASSPGTTPTYEQYF. The CDR3 bases are TGCGCCAGCAGCCCCGGGACGACTCCAACCTACGAGCAGTACTTC.

This clonotype appeared a few times. This rearrangement joins TRBV27 to TRBJ1-2; D is ambiguous. The germline V gene encodes CDR1 MNHEY and CDR2 SMNVEV (reference sequence). The CDR3 is 15 amino acids. V was shortened by 3 bases and J by 3 bases, with 14 bases between the two germline ends. CDR3 loop: CASSFRPSGDYGYTF. The CDR3, as DNA: TGTGCCAGCAGTTTCCGGCCCTCAGGAGACTATGGCTACACCTTC.

The rearrangement joins TRBV10-1 to TRBJ2-7; 9 positions match TRBD2. Looked up from germline, CDR1 is WNHNN and CDR2 is SYGVQD (reference sequence). This CDR3 spans 15 amino acids. V was pared by 7 bases and J by 0 bases, with 7 bases of the junction left unmatched. The CDR3 loop reads CASKVRRGGSYEQYF. The CDR3, as DNA: TGCGCCAGCAAGGTCAGGCGGGGGGGCTCCTACGAGCAGTACTTC.

The chain couples TRBV20-1 to TRBJ2-5; perhaps TRBD1 as D (5 bases). Trimming cost V 6 bases and J 5 bases, with 10 bases left between them. Germline lookup yields CDR1 DFQATT and CDR2 SNEGSKA (reference sequence). The CDR3 has 11 residues. CDR3 sequence reads: CSARVWETQYF. CDR3 in DNA: TGCAGTGCCAGGGTATGGGAGACCCAGTACTTC.

The CDR3 sequence is CSARDANSNQPQHF. CDR3 coding DNA: TGCAGTGCTAGAGATGCTAATAGCAATCAGCCCCAGCATTTT. The rearrangement links TRBV20-1 to TRBJ1-5; D unresolved. CDR1 DFQATT and CDR2 SNEGSKA come from the germline V gene (reference sequence). V was cut by 0 bases and J by 0 bases, with 6 bases left in between. CDR3 length: 14 residues.

The J gene is TRBJ2-1, the V gene TRBV20-1; 9 bases map to TRBD2. The CDR3 extends over 15 amino acids. V lost 6 bases to trimming and J lost 0 bases; unmatched junction nucleotides: 6. Looked up from germline, CDR1 is DFQATT and CDR2 is SNEGSKA (reference sequence). CDR3 DNA: TGCAGTGCCCTAGCGGGATTCGACTCCTACAATGAGCAGTTCTTC. Translated: CSALAGFDSYNEQFF.

This clonotype occurred a few times. The rearrangement joins TRBV7-6 to TRBJ2-3; 8 nucleotides align to TRBD2. Germline V gene data show CDR1 as SGHVS and CDR2 as FNYEAQ. V gave up 1 base and J gave up 0 bases; unmatched junction bases: 9. The CDR3 length is 18 residues. CDR3 in DNA: TGTGCCAGCAGCTTAGAAGGGGGTAGCGGGGCCAGCACAGATACGCAGTATTTT. It specifies CASSLEGGSGASTDTQYF.

The chain uses TRBV6-4 and TRBJ1-1; D may be TRBD1 (5 bases). Germline assignment: CDR1 MRHNA and CDR2 SNTAGT. The ends were cut back, 3 bases at V and 1 base at J, with 6 bases in the middle. The CDR3 loop spans 13 amino acids. CDR3 residues: CASSEDRNTEAFF. The CDR3 nucleotides are TGTGCCAGCAGTGAAGACAGGAACACTGAAGCTTTCTTT.

The sample holds a few counts of this clonotype. The V and J genes are TRBV11-2 and TRBJ2-2, with D unresolved. The CDR3 is 15 amino acids. Trimming took off 2 bases at V and 3 bases at J, with 10 bases between the two ends. Germline loops: CDR1 SGHAT, CDR2 FQNNGV. This CDR3 is CASSLSRLYTGELFF. CDR3 nucleotides: TGTGCCAGCAGCTTATCTAGGCTGTACACCGGGGAGCTGTTTTTT.

V usage is TRBV6-5 and J usage is TRBJ1-6; weak D call: TRBD1 (5 bases). Germline values: CDR1 MNHEY, CDR2 SVGAGI. Trimming removed 2 bases at V and 7 bases at J, with 9 bases between. This CDR3 has 14 residues. In DNA, the CDR3 is TGTGCCAGCAGTTACGTGGGGGAGAATTCACCCCTCCACTTT. It encodes CASSYVGENSPLHF.

The CDR3 loop reads CASSLDLGAEQYF. CDR3 nucleotide sequence: TGTGCCAGCAGCTTAGATCTGGGGGCCGAGCAGTACTTC. The chain combines TRBV7-6 with TRBJ2-7; perhaps TRBD1 as D (6 bases). This CDR3 is built from 13 residues. Trimming took off 1 base at V and 6 bases at J, with 10 bases between the two ends. The germline V gene encodes CDR1 SGHVS and CDR2 FNYEAQ.

The chain combines TRBV5-4 with TRBJ1-1, with a possible D match to TRBD1 (5 bases). Per germline, CDR1 SGHNT and CDR2 YYREEE (reference sequence). The ends were cut back, 0 bases at V and 7 bases at J, with 10 bases in the middle. This CDR3 spans 13 amino acids. CDR3 sequence: CASSLVGEGEAFF. The CDR3 nucleotides are TGTGCCAGCAGCTTGGTAGGGGAGGGTGAAGCTTTCTTT.